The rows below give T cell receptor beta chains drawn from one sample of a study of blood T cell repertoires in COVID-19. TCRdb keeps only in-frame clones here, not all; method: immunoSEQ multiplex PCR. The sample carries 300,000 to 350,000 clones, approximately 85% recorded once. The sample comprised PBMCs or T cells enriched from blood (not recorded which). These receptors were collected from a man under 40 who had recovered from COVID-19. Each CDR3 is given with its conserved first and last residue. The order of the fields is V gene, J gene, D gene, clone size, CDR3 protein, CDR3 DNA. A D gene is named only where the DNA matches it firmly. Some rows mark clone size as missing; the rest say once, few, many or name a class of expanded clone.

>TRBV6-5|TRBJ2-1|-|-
CASSSKSGLGEQFF
TGTGCCAGCAGTTCCAAGAGCGGTCTCGGCGAGCAGTTCTTC
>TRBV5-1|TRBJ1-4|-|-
CASSLEPGQREKLFF
TGCGCCAGCAGCTTGGAGCCAGGGCAACGCGAAAAACTGTTTTTT
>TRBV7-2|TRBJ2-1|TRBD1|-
CASSHGTGNNEQFF
TGTGCCAGCAGCCACGGGACAGGGAACAATGAGCAGTTCTTC
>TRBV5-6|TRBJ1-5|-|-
CASSPWGRGNQPQHF
TGTGCCAGCAGCCCATGGGGGCGCGGAAATCAGCCCCAGCATTTT
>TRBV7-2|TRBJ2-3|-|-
CASSFGGPPDTQYF
TGTGCCAGCAGCTTCGGGGGGCCACCAGATACGCAGTATTTT
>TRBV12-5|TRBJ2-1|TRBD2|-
CASGLSGAPQFF
TGTGCTAGTGGTCTGAGCGGGGCCCCACAGTTCTTC
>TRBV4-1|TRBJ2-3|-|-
CASSQGPDTQYF
TGCGCCAGCAGCCAAGGGCCAGATACGCAGTATTTT
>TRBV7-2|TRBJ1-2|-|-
CASSLAGQGLGGYTF
TGTGCCAGCAGCTTAGCTGGGCAGGGCTTGGGAGGCTACACCTTC
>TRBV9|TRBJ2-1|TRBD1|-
CASSVEGQVYNEQFF
TGTGCCAGCAGCGTAGAGGGACAGGTATACAATGAGCAGTTCTTC
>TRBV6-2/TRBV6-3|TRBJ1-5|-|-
CASSKKGQINQPQHF
TGTGCCAGCAGTAAAAAAGGACAGATCAATCAGCCCCAGCATTTT
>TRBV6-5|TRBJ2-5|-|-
CASSKDQGQETQYF
TGTGCCAGCAGTAAGGATCAGGGTCAAGAGACCCAGTACTTC
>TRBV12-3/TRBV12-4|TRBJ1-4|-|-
CASSFRGSKKLFF
TGTGCCAGCAGTTTTCGGGGGTCGAAAAAACTGTTTTTT
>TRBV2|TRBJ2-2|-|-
CASSEGQGIPNTGELFF
TGTGCCAGCAGTGAAGGGCAGGGGATACCGAACACCGGGGAGCTGTTTTTT
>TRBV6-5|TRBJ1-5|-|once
CASSSSTGNQPQHF
-
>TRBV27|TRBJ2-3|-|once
CASRTGADTQYF
TGTGCCAGCAGAACGGGGGCAGATACGCAGTATTTT
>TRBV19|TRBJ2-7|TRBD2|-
CATTSGRGSYEQYF
TGTGCCACCACCTCAGGGAGGGGATCCTACGAGCAGTACTTC
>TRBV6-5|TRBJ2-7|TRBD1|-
CASSWDRESFYEQYF
TGTGCCAGCAGCTGGGACAGGGAGAGCTTCTACGAGCAGTACTTC
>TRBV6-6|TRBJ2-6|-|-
CASSFSGSGANVLTF
TGTGCCAGCAGTTTTTCCGGCTCTGGGGCCAACGTCCTGACTTTC
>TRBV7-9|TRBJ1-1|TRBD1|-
CASSLRTGDEAFF
TGTGCCAGCAGCTTGAGGACAGGGGATGAAGCTTTCTTT
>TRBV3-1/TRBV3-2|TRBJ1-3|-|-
CASSHGTRSGNTIYF
TGTGCCAGCAGCCACGGGACACGCTCTGGAAACACCATATATTTT
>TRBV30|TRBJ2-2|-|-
CAWSLSGYTGELFF
TGTGCCTGGAGTCTGTCAGGCTACACCGGGGAGCTGTTTTTT
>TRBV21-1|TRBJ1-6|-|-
CASPRANSPLHF
TGTGCCAGCCCCAGGGCTAATTCACCCCTCCACTTT